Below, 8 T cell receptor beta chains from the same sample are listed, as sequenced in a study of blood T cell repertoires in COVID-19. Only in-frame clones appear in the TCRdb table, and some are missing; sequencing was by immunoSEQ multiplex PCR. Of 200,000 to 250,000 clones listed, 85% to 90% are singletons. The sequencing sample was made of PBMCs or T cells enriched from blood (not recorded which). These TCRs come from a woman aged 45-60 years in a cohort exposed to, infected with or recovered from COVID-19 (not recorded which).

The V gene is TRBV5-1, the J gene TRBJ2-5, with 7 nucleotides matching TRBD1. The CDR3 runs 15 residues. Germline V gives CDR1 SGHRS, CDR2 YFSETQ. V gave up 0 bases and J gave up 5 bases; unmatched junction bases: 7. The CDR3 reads CASSLEVPRGETQYF. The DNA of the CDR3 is TGCGCCAGCAGCTTGGAAGTCCCCAGGGGGGAGACCCAGTACTTC.

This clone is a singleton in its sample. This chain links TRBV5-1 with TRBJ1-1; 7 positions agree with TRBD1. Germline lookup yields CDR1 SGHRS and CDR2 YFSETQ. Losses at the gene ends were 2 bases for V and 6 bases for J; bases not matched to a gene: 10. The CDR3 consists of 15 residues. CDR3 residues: CASSLTDRVIAEAFF. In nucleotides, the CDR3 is TGCGCCAGCAGCTTAACCGACAGGGTGATCGCTGAAGCTTTCTTT.

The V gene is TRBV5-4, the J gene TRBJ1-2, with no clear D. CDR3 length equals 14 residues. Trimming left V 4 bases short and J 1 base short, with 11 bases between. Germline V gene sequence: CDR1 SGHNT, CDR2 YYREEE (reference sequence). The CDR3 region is CASSHAGVNYGYTF. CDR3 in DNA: TGTGCCAGCAGCCATGCGGGCGTTAACTATGGCTACACCTTC.

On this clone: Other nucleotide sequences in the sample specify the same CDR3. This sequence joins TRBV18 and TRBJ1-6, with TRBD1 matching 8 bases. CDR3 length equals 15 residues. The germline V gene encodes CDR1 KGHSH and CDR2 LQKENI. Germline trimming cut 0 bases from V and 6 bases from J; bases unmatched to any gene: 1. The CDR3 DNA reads TGTGCCAGCTCACCACCGGGACAGGTTAATTCACCCCTCCACTTT. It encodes CASSPPGQVNSPLHF.

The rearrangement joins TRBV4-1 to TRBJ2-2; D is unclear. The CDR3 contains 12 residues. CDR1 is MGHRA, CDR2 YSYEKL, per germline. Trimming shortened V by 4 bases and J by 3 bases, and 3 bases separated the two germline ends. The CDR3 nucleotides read TGCGCCAGCAGCCCATACACCGGGGAGCTGTTTTTT. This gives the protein CASSPYTGELFF.

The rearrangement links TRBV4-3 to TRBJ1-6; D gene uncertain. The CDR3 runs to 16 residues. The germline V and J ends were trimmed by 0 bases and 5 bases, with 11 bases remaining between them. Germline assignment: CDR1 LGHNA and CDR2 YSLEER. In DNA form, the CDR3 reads TGCGCCAGCAGCCAAGAGCTTAGCCGGAATAATTCACCCCTCCACTTT. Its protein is CASSQELSRNNSPLHF.

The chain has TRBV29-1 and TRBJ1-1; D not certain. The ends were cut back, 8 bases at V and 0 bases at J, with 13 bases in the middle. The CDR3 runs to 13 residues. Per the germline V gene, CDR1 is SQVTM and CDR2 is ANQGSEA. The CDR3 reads CSQKREMNTEAFF. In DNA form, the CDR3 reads TGCAGCCAAAAGAGGGAAATGAACACTGAAGCTTTCTTT.

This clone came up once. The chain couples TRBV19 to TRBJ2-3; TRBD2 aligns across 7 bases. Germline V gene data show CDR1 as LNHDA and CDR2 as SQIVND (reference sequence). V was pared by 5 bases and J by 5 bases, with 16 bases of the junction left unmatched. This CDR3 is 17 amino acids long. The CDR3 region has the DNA TGTGCCAGTAGTTCCCGACTAGCCACTGTTCTTTTAGATACGCAGTATTTT. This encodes CASSSRLATVLLDTQYF.